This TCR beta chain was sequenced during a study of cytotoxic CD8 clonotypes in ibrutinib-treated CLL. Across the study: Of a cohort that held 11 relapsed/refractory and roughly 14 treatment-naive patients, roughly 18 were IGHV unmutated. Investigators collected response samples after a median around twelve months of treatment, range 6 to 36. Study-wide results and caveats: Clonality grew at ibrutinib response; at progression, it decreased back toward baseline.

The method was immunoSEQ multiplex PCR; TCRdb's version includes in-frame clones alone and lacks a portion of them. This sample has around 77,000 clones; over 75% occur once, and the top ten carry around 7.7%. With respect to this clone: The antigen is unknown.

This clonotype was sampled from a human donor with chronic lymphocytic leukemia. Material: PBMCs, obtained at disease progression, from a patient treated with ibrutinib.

The chain's CDR3 is CASSMDSVYEQYF. CDR3 nucleotide sequence: TGTGCCAGTAGTATGGACTCGGTCTACGAGCAGTACTTC. This chain joins TRBV19 and TRBJ2-7, with a tentative D call TRBD2 (5 bases). Germline V gives CDR1 LNHDA, CDR2 SQIVND (reference sequence). V lost 3 bases to trimming and J lost 3 bases, with 9 bases between them. This CDR3 spans 13 amino acids. The full variable domain, in which reference TRBV19 and TRBJ2-7 provide the parts outside the CDR3, is DGGITQSPKYLFRKEGQNVTLSCEQNLNHDAMYWYRQDPGQGLRLIYYSQIVNDFQKGDIAEGYSVSREKKESFPLTVTSAQKNPTAFYLCASSMDSVYEQYFGPGTRLTVT.